A selection of T cell receptor beta chains follows, all from one sample in a study of response to subunit inactivated influenza vaccine. TCRdb fed the RT-PCR reads into MiXCR, producing one record per CDR3 protein. The sample lists over 800,000 distinct CDR3 sequences; about 20% were seen once. The sample consisted of PBMCs from blood, taken 5 days after vaccination. These receptor sequences come from a man aged 50-60 years who received an inactivated influenza vaccine. Both conserved end residues are trimmed from each CDR3.

j_call	v_call	cdr3_aa
TRBJ1-6	TRBV20-1	SGGRGTDSPLH
TRBJ1-1	TRBV29-1	SMVGLPNTEAF
TRBJ2-1	TRBV5-1	ASSYYSGRAGNEQF
TRBJ2-5	TRBV7-9	ASSPSYGQETQY
TRBJ2-4	TRBV5-6	ASSLKGYIQY
TRBJ2-6	TRBV15	ATSRVPPGANVLT
TRBJ2-2	TRBV28	ASSFPGLAGRTGELF
TRBJ2-3	TRBV10-3	AITGSNTDTQY
TRBJ2-7	TRBV28	ASSSRYSAGRFEQY
TRBJ2-7	TRBV28	ASSLLHGSYEQY